Listed below are T cell receptor beta chains from one sample, sequenced in a study of T cell changes during pregnancy in multiple sclerosis. The data were produced by immunoSEQ multiplex PCR, yet TCRdb's version contains in-frame clones alone and is incomplete. The table records 65,000 to 80,000 clones, 85% to 95% of them present only once. The sequencing used peripheral blood, collected in the first trimester of pregnancy. The receptors here all came from a female donor with multiple sclerosis, enrolled in a pregnancy study. The CDR3 runs from the conserved cysteine through the conserved F or W. Each record gives: V gene, CDR3 protein.

TRBV29-1	CSVEESSGKKYF
TRBV7-9	CASSFVGENTEAFF
TRBV5-4	CASSLGSSGKKETQYF
TRBV5-4	CASSLGGLGRDYGYTF
TRBV9	CASSVEPGDTEAFF
TRBV28	CASLPGTFNYGYTF
TRBV6-6	CASTGQPYEQYF
TRBV11-2	CASRRQGDVTQYF
TRBV15	CATSERVPTYEQYF
TRBV19	CASSTGGTGAAKNIQYF
TRBV4-1	CASSQVGVREQYF
TRBV12-5	CASGLDRGLFGGYTF
TRBV7-2	CASSFYRGGNTEAFF
TRBV7-6	CASSFSNIREAFF
TRBV7-2	CASSSSSLSNEQFF
TRBV2	CASSEQRLYGYTF
TRBV27	CASSLGLAGGNTQYF
TRBV4-2	CASSPGTGIHTYGYTF
TRBV25-1	CASSASGSTLYEKLFF
TRBV19	CASSATGGTNEKLFF
TRBV27	CASSDFEADTQYF
TRBV4-1	CASSQAPTGGFYEQYF
TRBV2	CASSERTRAWGVPYEQYF
TRBV5-1	CASRPTGGAAYEQYF
TRBV5-1	CASSLASGGAGELFF
TRBV7-9	CASSNRTHYGYTF
TRBV27	CASSLDRATEAFF
TRBV28	CASSRGQGADEQFF
TRBV28	CASRPTGIEQYF
TRBV19	CASSWRTEAFF
TRBV7-9	CASSLAGQGLGEQYF
TRBV29-1	CSVAPGLGMDYEQYF
TRBV27	CASSPGLAGATDTQYF
TRBV27	CASSLQESSYEQYF
TRBV7-2	CASSLEIAGGKSGKNIQYF
TRBV7-9	CASSSGSNYGYTF
TRBV2	CASSKRTGGETQYF
TRBV15	CATSRAQGLYNEQFF
TRBV19	CASSIMTGLGTGELFF
TRBV10-2	CASSVAGGLQETQYF
TRBV21-1	CASSKVRELNTEAFF
TRBV12-5	CASSSSGANVLTF
TRBV7-6	CASSLEGWRQANQPQHF
TRBV27	CASSLGWTTYNEQFF
TRBV21-1	CASSRQGVGNQPQHF
TRBV18	CASSPFAGQENTEAFF
TRBV9	CASSVTPGTENTGELFF
TRBV2	CACKPQGATDTQYF
TRBV18	CASSPRARGSTDTQYF
TRBV7-9	CASSFPQGSEEQYF
TRBV7-9	CASSLENREQYF
TRBV5-1	CASSLEGSNYGYTF
TRBV5-1	CASSHSRQGRTEAFF
TRBV10-3	CAISVGQTPFF
TRBV7-6	CASSQRTSGGANEQFF